Given below is one TCR beta chain in context. This record comes from a study of shared clonotypes between healthy human individuals. Assay used: immunoSEQ multiplex PCR; TCRdb lists only in-frame clones, some missing. The table has about 1.5 million clones, about 98% seen once; the top ten hold about 0.45%. CDR1 is SQVTM, CDR2 ANQGSEA, per germline. V lost 2 bases and J lost 5; bases outside the gene matches: 6. The CDR3 totals 14 residues. The clonotype originates from a man aged 25-45 years in good health. Sequenced input: naive CD4+ T cells sorted from blood. This sample's subset: CD45RA+ positively selected. This chain joins TRBV29-1 and TRBJ2-1; 7 nucleotides agree with TRBD2. In DNA form, the CDR3 reads TGCAGCGTTGAACCCCGACTAGCCCACAATGAGCAGTTCTTC. This encodes CSVEPRLAHNEQFF.